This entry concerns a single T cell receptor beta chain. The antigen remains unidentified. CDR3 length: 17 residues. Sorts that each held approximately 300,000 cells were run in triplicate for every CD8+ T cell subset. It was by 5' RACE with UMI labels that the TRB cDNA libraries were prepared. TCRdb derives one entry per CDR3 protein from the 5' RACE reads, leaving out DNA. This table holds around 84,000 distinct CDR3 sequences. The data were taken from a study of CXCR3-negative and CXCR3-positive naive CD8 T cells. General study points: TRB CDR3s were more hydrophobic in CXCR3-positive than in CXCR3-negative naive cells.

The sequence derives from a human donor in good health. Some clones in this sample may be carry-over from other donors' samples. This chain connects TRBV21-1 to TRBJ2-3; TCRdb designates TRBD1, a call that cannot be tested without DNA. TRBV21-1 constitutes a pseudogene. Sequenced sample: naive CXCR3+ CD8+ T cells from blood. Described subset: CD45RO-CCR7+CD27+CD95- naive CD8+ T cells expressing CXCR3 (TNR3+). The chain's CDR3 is CASFGPRGFGRTDTQYF.